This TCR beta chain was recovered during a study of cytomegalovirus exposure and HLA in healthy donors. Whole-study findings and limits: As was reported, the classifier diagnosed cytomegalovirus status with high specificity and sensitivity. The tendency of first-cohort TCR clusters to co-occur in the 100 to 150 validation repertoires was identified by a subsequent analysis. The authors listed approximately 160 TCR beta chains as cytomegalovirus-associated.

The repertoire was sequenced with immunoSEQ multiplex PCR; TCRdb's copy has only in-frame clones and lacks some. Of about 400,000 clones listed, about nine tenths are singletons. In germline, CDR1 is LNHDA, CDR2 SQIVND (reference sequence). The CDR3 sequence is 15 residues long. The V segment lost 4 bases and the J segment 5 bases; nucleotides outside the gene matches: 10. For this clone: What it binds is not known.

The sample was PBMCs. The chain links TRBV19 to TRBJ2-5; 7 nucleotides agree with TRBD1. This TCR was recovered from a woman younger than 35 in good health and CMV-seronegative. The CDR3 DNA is TGTGCCAGTAGTAGACAGGGCCCAGGGTGGGAGACCCAGTACTTC. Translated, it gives CASSRQGPGWETQYF.